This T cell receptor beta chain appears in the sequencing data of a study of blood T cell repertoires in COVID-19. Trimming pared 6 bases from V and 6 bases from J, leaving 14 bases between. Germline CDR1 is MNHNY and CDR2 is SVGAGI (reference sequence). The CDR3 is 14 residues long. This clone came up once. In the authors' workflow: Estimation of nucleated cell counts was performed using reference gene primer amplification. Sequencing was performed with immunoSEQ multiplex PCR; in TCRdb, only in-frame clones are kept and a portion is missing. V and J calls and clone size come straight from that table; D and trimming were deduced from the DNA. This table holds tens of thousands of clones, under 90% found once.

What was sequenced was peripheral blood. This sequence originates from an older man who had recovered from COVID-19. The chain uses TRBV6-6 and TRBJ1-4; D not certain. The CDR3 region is CASSPTSGDEKLFF. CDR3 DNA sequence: TGTGCCAGCAGCCCGACGTCCGGAGATGAAAAACTGTTTTTT.